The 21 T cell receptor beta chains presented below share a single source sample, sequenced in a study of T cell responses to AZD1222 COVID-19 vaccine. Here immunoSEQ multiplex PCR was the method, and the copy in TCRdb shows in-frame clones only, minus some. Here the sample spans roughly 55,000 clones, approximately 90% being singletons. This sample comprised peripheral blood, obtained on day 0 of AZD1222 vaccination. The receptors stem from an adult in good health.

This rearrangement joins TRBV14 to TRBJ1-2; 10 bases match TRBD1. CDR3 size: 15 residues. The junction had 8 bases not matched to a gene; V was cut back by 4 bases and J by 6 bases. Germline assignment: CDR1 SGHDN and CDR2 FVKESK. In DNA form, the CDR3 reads TGTGCCAGCAGCCCCTATCTGACAGGGGGCGATGGCTACACCTTC. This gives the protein CASSPYLTGGDGYTF. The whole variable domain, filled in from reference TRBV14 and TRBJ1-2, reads EAGVTQFPSHSVIEKGQTVTLRCDPISGHDNLYWYRRVMGKEIKFLLHFVKESKQDESGMPNNRFLAERTGGTYSTLKVQPAELEDSGVYFCASSPYLTGGDGYTFGSGTRLTVV.

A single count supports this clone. The CDR3 bases are TGTGCCAGCAGTGAAAGGTGGGCAGGGGACGCCGATGAAGCTTTCTTT. It translates to CASSERWAGDADEAFF. The V call is TRBV6-1, the J call TRBJ1-1; tentatively, D is TRBD1 (6 bases). CDR1 is MNHNS and CDR2 is SASEGT in the germline V gene. This CDR3 has 16 amino acids. V was pared by 2 bases and J by 7 bases, with 20 bases between.

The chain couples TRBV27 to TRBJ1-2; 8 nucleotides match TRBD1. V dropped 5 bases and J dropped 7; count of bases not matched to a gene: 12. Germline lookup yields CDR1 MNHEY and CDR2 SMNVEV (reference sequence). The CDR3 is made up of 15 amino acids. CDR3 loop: CASSPRGPGLGGYTF. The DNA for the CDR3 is TGTGCCAGCAGTCCCAGGGGGCCTGGATTGGGTGGCTACACCTTC.

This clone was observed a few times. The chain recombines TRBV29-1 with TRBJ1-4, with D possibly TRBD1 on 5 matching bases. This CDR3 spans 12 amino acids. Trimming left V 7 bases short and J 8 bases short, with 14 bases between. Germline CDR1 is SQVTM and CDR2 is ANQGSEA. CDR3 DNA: TGCAGCGGATGGGACTCCAGGGAAAAACTGTTTTTT. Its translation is CSGWDSREKLFF.

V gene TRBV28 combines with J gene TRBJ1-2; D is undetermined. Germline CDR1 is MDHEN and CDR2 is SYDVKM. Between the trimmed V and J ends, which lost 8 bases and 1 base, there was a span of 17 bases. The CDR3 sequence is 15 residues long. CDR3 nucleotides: TGTGCCAGCGAACCCTTCGGCAGACTTAACTATGGCTACACCTTC. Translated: CASEPFGRLNYGYTF.

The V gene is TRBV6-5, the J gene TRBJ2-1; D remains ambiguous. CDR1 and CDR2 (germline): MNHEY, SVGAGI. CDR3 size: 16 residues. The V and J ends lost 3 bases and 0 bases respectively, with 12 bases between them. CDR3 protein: CASSYGRSSSYNEQFF. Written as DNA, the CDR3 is TGTGCCAGCAGTTATGGCCGGAGTAGCTCCTACAATGAGCAGTTCTTC.

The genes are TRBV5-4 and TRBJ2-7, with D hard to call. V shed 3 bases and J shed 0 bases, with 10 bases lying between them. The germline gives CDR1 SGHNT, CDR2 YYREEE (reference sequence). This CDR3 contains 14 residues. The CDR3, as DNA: TGTGCCAGCAGCTCGTATGGTGGCTCCTACGAGCAGTACTTC. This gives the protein CASSSYGGSYEQYF.

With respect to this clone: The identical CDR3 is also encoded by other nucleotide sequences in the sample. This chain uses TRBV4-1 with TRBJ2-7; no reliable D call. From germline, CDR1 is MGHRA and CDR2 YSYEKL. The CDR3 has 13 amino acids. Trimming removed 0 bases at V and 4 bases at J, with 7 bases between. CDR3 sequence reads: CASSQDRIYEQYF. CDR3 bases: TGCGCCAGCAGCCAAGATCGTATTTACGAGCAGTACTTC.

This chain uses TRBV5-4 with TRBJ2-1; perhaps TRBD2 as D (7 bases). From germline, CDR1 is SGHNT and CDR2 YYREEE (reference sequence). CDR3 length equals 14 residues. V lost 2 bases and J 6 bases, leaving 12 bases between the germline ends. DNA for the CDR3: TGTGCCAGCAGCTTCGGGGGGCGCTCCAATGAGCAGTTCTTC. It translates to CASSFGGRSNEQFF.

This chain's CDR3 is CASSLGQGGTQPQHF. Here the CDR3 DNA reads TGTGCCAGCAGCTTGGGACAGGGAGGGACTCAGCCCCAGCATTTT. The V call is TRBV13, the J call TRBJ1-5; 9 bases line up with TRBD1. The CDR3 extends over 15 amino acids. CDR1 and CDR2 from the germline V gene are PRHDT and FYEKMQ (reference sequence). The junction had 6 bases not matched to a gene; V was cut back by 3 bases and J by 6 bases.

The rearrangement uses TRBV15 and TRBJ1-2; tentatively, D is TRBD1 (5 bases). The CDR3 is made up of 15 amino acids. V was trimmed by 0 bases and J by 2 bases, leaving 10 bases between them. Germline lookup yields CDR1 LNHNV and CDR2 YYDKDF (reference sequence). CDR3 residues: CATSRDPDSNYGYTF. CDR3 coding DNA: TGTGCCACCAGCAGAGATCCCGACAGCAACTATGGCTACACCTTC. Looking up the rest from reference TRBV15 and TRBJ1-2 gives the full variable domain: DAMVIQNPRYQVTQFGKPVTLSCSQTLNHNVMYWYQQKSSQAPKLLFHYYDKDFNNEADTPDNFQSRRPNTSFCFLDIRSPGLGDTAMYLCATSRDPDSNYGYTFGSGTRLTVV.

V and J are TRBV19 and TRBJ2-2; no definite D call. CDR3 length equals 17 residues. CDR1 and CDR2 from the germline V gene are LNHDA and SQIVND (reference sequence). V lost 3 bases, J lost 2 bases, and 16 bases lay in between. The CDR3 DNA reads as TGTGCCAGTAGTATGGTCCGGCCCATATTAAACACCGGGGAGCTGTTTTTT. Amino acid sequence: CASSMVRPILNTGELFF.

The CDR3 loop reads CASSLGLSVNQPQHF. Written as DNA, the CDR3 is TGTGCCAGCAGCTTAGGGCTTTCGGTCAATCAGCCCCAGCATTTT. The chain links TRBV7-2 to TRBJ1-5; D not certain. CDR3 length equals 15 residues. Trimming removed 1 base from V and 3 bases from J, with 10 bases in between. CDR1 is SGHTA, CDR2 FQGNSA, per germline.

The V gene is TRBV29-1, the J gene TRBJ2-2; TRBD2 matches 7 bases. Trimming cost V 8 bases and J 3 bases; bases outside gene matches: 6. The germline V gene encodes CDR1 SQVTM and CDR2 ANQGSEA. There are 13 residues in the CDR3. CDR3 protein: CSTGGGDTGELFF. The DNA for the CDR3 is TGCAGCACCGGGGGAGGGGACACCGGGGAGCTGTTTTTT.

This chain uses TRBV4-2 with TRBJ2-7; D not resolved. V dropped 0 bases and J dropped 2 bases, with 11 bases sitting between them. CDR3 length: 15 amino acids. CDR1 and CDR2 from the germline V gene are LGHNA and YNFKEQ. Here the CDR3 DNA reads TGTGCCAGCAGCCAAGATCCCGACACCACCTACGAGCAGTACTTC. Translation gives CASSQDPDTTYEQYF.

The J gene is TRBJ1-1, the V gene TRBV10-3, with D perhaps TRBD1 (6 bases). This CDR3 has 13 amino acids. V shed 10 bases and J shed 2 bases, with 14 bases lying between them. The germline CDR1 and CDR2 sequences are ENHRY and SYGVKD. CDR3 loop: CATEQGLNTEAFF. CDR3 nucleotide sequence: TGTGCCACCGAACAGGGCCTTAACACTGAAGCTTTCTTT.

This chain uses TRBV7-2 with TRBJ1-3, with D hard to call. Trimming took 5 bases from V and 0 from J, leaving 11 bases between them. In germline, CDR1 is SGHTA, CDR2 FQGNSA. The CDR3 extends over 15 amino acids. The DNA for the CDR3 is TGTGCCAGCAGCCCAGCGGCACTCTCTGGAAACACCATATATTTT. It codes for CASSPAALSGNTIYF.

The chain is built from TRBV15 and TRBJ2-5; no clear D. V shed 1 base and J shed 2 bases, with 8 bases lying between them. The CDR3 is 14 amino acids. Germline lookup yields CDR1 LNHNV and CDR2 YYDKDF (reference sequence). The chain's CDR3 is CATSRGRQQETQYF. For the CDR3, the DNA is TGTGCCACCAGCAGAGGTCGGCAGCAAGAGACCCAGTACTTC.

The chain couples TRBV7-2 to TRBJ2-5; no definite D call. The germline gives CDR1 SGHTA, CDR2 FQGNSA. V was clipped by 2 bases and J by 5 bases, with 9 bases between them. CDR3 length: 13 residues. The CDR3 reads CASSLTPGETQYF. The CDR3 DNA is TGTGCCAGCAGCTTAACCCCCGGGGAGACCCAGTACTTC.

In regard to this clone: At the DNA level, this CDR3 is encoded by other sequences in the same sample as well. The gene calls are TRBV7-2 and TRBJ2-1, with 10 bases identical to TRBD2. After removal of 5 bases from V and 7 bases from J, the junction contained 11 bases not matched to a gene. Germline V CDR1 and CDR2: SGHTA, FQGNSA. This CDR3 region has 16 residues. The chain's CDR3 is CASSPQGAGGRNEQFF. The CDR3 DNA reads TGTGCCAGCAGCCCCCAGGGAGCGGGGGGGCGGAATGAGCAGTTCTTC.

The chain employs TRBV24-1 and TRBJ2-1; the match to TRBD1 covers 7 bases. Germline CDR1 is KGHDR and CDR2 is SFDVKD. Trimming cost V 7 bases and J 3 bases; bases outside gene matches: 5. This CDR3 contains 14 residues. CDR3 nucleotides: TGTGCCACCAGAGACAGGGTAGGCTACAATGAGCAGTTCTTC. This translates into CATRDRVGYNEQFF.